These 20 T cell receptor beta chains originate from one sample sequenced in a study of Graves' ophthalmopathy and Graves' hyperthyroidism. RNA transcripts yielded amplified TCR beta CDR3 regions. The library came from an HTBI-primed first-round RT-PCR and a second-round multiplex PCR. TCRdb processed the multiplex PCR reads anew with MiXCR; each CDR3 protein has one entry. The sample has 600,000 to 700,000 distinct CDR3 sequences, more than 40% seen once. Sequencing was done on a sample of peripheral blood. These receptors came from an adult man with Graves' ophthalmopathy.

Points on this clonotype: This clone may be a read error of a much larger clone one base away. CDR3 DNA: TGTGCCAGCAGCTTAGTCCGGCAGGGGGCAAGGACCCAGTACTTC. This codes for CASSLVRQGARTQYF. The gene calls are TRBV7-2 and TRBJ2-5, with 8 positions matching TRBD1. The CDR3 contains 15 residues. Germline loops: CDR1 SGHTA, CDR2 FQGNSA. Trimming took 1 base from V and 7 from J; bases not matched to a gene: 8.

V usage is TRBV18 and J usage is TRBJ1-2; D remains ambiguous. The V end lost 3 bases, the J end lost 4 bases, and 18 bases lay between the germline ends. Germline CDR1 and CDR2: KGHSH and LQKENI. The CDR3 totals 16 residues. The CDR3 DNA reads as TGTGCCAGCTCACCTGAAGCCCCCTCGGCACCCTATGGCTACACCTTC. This sequence encodes CASSPEAPSAPYGYTF.

The chain has TRBV10-1 and TRBJ1-2; D is possibly TRBD1 (6 bases). CDR3 length equals 15 residues. Germline V lookup: CDR1 WNHNN, CDR2 SYGVQD (reference sequence). The ends were cut back, 4 bases at V and 8 bases at J, with 20 bases in the middle. This CDR3 reads CASSASAPGARGYTF. CDR3 in DNA: TGCGCCAGCAGTGCGTCAGCCCCAGGGGCTAGGGGCTACACCTTC.

This clonotype has ten or more counts. The chain couples TRBV6-1 to TRBJ1-2, with D perhaps TRBD1 (5 bases). Germline CDR1 and CDR2: MNHNS and SASEGT. CDR3 length: 12 amino acids. Trimming took 1 base from V and 6 from J, leaving 6 bases between them. As DNA, the CDR3 is TGTGCCAGCAGTGAAGGACAGCATGGCTACACCTTC. Translated, it gives CASSEGQHGYTF.

About this clonotype: One end of the junction fails to match germline, which may point to a read error. CDR3 sequence reads: CASSLAEGYGQYF. The CDR3 region has the DNA TGTGCCAGCAGCTTAGCGGAGGGATACGGGCAGTACTTC. The chain carries TRBV9 and TRBJ2-7; TRBD2 might be the D (6 bases). Germline V gives CDR1 SGDLS, CDR2 YYNGEE. The CDR3 length is 13 residues.

At least ten counts were recorded for this clonotype. The rearrangement joins TRBV11-2 to TRBJ2-5; TRBD2 is a possible D gene (7 bases). V gave up 3 bases and J gave up 1 base, with 15 bases separating them. CDR1 and CDR2 from the germline V gene are SGHAT and FQNNGV. CDR3 length: 16 amino acids. The CDR3 nucleotides read TGTGCCAGCAGCTTGGGACACAGGACTAGCCAAGAGACCCAGTACTTC. This gives the protein CASSLGHRTSQETQYF.

Concerning this clonotype: Sequence at one end of the junction differs from germline and may be a read error. The rearrangement uses TRBV29-1 and TRBJ1-1, with TRBD1 matching 7 bases. Germline V lookup: CDR1 SQVTM, CDR2 ANQGSEA. The CDR3 contains 13 residues. The CDR3 DNA is TGCAGCGTTGGGGGACAGATGAACACTGAAGCTTTCTTC. Residues: CSVGGQMNTEAFF.

This rearrangement joins TRBV7-9 to TRBJ1-2, with TRBD1 identical over 7 bases. The CDR3 covers 15 residues. Germline V lookup: CDR1 SEHNR, CDR2 FQNEAQ (reference sequence). V lost 2 bases, J lost 9 bases, and 12 bases stayed unmatched. CDR3 DNA: TGTGCCAGCAGCTTATTCAGGGGGAAGGGGCCGAGCTACACCTTC. Amino acid sequence: CASSLFRGKGPSYTF.

With regard to this clonotype: A read error may explain this, as a much larger clone is one base away. The chain has TRBV9 and TRBJ2-5, with a tentative D call TRBD1 (5 bases). Germline V gives CDR1 SGDLS, CDR2 YYNGEE. The CDR3 is 16 residues long. The CDR3 coding sequence is TGTGCCAGCAGCGGCGGCTGGGCCAAGGGGAAAGAGGCCCAGTACTTC. Protein: CASSGGWAKGKEAQYF.

This clonotype appeared many times. V usage is TRBV11-3 and J usage is TRBJ2-5, with a weak D call TRBD2 (5 bases). The CDR3 contains 14 residues. From germline, CDR1 is SGHNT and CDR2 YENEEA. Between the trimmed V and J ends, which lost 3 bases and 5 bases, there was a span of 13 bases. CDR3 in amino acids: CASSFRGSVETQYF. The CDR3 DNA reads as TGTGCCAGCAGCTTCCGAGGGTCCGTGGAGACCCAGTACTTC.

This sequence joins TRBV11-3 and TRBJ2-5, with 9 bases fitting TRBD2. Germline assignment: CDR1 SGHNT and CDR2 YENEEA. This CDR3 contains 15 residues. V lost 5 bases, J lost 1 base, and 5 bases stayed unmatched. CDR3 sequence: CASSDPSGIQETQYF. CDR3 sequence (DNA): TGTGCCAGCAGCGACCCTAGCGGGATCCAAGAGACCCAGTACTTC.

This clonotype came up a few times. The rearrangement joins TRBV20-1 to TRBJ2-3; 7 bases map to TRBD1. This CDR3 comprises 14 residues. Germline V gene lookup returns CDR1 DFQATT and CDR2 SNEGSKA (reference sequence). The V segment lost 3 bases and the J segment 1 base; nucleotides outside the gene matches: 4. CDR3 DNA: TGCAGTGCTAGCCTGGGGACAGGCACAGATACGCAGTATTTT. This codes for CSASLGTGTDTQYF.

This clonotype showed up many times. The chain joins TRBV10-2 to TRBJ1-2, with D possibly TRBD1 on 5 matching bases. Trimming cost V 3 bases and J 8 bases, with 7 bases left between them. This CDR3 has 11 residues. CDR1 is WSHSY, CDR2 SAAADI, per germline. Here the CDR3 DNA reads TGCGCCAGCAGTGAAGGGGTGGGCTACACCTTC. It codes for CASSEGVGYTF.

J is TRBJ2-1 and V is TRBV12-3 or TRBV12-4, with TRBD1 matching 10 bases. Trimming cost V 3 bases and J 2 bases; bases outside gene matches: 1. This CDR3 comprises 15 residues. The CDR3: CASSLGTGAYNEQFF. The CDR3 region has the DNA TGTGCCAGCAGTTTGGGGACAGGGGCCTACAATGAGCAGTTCTTC.

This clonotype was observed many times. The genes are TRBV7-2 and TRBJ2-7; 7 bases align to TRBD2. The V segment lost 1 base and the J segment 6 bases; nucleotides outside the gene matches: 3. This CDR3 spans 13 amino acids. Germline assignment: CDR1 SGHTA and CDR2 FQGNSA. The CDR3 here is CASSLEGGLEQYF. As DNA, the CDR3 is TGTGCCAGCAGCTTAGAGGGAGGGCTCGAGCAGTACTTC.

The CDR3, as DNA: TGTGCCAGCATGCAGGGGGTGCGGGGCTACACCTTC. The encoded protein is CASMQGVRGYTF. The J gene is TRBJ1-2, the V gene TRBV6-6, with 7 positions matching TRBD1. The CDR3 sequence is 12 residues long. The V gene's germline CDR1 is MNHNY and CDR2 SVGAGI (reference sequence). J gave up 8 bases and V 7 bases, and 7 bases lay outside the gene matches.

This clonotype was found many times. This rearrangement joins TRBV24-1 to TRBJ2-2; 7 bases align to TRBD1. The CDR3 consists of 15 residues. CDR1 and CDR2 (germline): KGHDR, SFDVKD. J gave up 4 bases and V 4 bases, and 5 bases lay outside the gene matches. The CDR3 loop is CATSEAGGPTGELFF. CDR3 coding DNA: TGTGCCACCAGTGAGGCAGGGGGACCCACCGGGGAGCTGTTTTTT.

This clonotype was seen many times. This chain links TRBV2 with TRBJ1-5, with D possibly being TRBD1 (5 bases). This CDR3 comprises 15 residues. Per germline, CDR1 SNHLY and CDR2 FYNNEI. The V gene lost 6 bases and the J gene lost 0 bases, with 12 bases spanning the gap. CDR3 in amino acids: CASRDRGYSNQPQHF. For the CDR3, the DNA is TGTGCCAGCAGGGACCGGGGCTATAGCAATCAGCCCCAGCATTTT.

This clonotype has just a few counts. At one end the junction does not follow the germline gene, possibly because of a read error. The rearrangement uses TRBV7-8 and TRBJ1-4; possibly TRBD1 for D (5 bases). The CDR3 consists of 15 residues. CDR1 is SGHVS, CDR2 FQNEAQ, per germline. The CDR3 DNA reads TGCGCCAGCAGCCAAGGCGGGGGAGGACGGGAAAAACTGTTTTTT. It codes for CASSQGGGGREKLFF.

In this sample, this clonotype turned up many times. The J gene is TRBJ1-1, the V gene TRBV2, with 8 bases lining up with TRBD1. The V gene's germline CDR1 is SNHLY and CDR2 FYNNEI. V dropped 6 bases and J dropped 4; count of bases not matched to a gene: 7. CDR3 length: 14 residues. Written as DNA, the CDR3 is TGTGCCAGCAGGCGGACAGGGTGGGGCACTGAAGCTTTCTTT. This sequence encodes CASRRTGWGTEAFF.